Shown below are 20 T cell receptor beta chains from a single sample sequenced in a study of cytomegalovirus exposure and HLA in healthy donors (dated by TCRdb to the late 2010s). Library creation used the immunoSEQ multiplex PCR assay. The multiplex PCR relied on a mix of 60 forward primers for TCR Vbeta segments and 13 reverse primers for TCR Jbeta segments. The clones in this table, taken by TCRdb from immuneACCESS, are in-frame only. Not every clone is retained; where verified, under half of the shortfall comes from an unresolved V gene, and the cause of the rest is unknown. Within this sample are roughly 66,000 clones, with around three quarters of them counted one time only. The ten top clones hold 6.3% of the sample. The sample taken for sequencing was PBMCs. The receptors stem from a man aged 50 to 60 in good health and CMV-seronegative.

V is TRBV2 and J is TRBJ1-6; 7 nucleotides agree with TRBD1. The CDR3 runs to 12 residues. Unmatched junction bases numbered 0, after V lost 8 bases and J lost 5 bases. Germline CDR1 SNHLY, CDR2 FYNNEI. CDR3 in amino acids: CASGQDNSPLHF. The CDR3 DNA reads TGTGCCAGCGGACAGGATAATTCACCCCTCCACTTT.

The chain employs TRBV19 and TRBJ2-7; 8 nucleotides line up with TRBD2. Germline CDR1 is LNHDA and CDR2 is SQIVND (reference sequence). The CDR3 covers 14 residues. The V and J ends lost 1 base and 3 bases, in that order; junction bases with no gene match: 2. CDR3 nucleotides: TGTGCCAGTAGTATAGTTACTAGCGGCTACGAGCAGTACTTC. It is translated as CASSIVTSGYEQYF.

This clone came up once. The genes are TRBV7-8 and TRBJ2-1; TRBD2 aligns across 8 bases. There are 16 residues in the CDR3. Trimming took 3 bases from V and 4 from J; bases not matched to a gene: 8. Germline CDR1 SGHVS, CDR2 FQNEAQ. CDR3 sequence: CASSFTLAVAYNEQFF. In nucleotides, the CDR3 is TGTGCCAGCAGCTTCACACTAGCGGTGGCATACAATGAGCAGTTCTTC.

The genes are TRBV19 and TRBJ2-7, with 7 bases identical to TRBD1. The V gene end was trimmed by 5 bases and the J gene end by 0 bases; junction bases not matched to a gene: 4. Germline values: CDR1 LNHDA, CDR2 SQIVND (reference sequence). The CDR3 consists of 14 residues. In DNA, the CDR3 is TGTGCCAGTAGTTTCGCAGGGGGCTCCTACGAGCAGTACTTC. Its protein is CASSFAGGSYEQYF.

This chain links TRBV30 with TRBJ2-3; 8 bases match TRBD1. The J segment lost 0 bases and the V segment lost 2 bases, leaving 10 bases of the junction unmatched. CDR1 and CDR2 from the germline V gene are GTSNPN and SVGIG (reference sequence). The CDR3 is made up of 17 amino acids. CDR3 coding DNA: TGTGCCTGGAGTACACAATGGGACAGGATCAGCACAGATACGCAGTATTTT. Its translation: CAWSTQWDRISTDTQYF.

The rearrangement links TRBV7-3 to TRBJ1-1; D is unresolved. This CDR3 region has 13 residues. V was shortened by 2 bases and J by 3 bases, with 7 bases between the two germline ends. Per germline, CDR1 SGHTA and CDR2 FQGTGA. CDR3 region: CASSLRGDTEAFF. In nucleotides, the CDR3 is TGTGCCAGCAGCTTACGGGGTGACACTGAAGCTTTCTTT.

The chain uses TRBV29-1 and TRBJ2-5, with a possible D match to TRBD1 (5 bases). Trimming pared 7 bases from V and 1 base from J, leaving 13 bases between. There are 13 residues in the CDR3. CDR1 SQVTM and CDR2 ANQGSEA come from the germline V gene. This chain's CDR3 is CSATEGVQETQYF. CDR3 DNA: TGCAGCGCCACCGAAGGGGTCCAAGAGACCCAGTACTTC.

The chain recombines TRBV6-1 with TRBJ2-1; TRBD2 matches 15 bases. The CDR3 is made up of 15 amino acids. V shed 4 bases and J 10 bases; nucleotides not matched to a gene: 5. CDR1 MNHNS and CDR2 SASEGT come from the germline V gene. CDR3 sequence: CASSGEGLAGGEQFF. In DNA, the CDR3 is TGTGCCAGCAGTGGGGAGGGACTAGCGGGGGGAGAGCAGTTCTTC.

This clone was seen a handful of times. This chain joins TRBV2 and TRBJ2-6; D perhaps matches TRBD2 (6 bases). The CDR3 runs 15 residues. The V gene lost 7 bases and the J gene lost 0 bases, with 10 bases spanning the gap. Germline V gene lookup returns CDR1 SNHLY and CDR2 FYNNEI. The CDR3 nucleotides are TGTGCCAGCATGGGGGGAAGCTCTGGGGCCAACGTCCTGACTTTC. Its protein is CASMGGSSGANVLTF. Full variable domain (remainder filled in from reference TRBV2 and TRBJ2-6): EPEVTQTPSHQVTQMGQEVILRCVPISNHLYFYWYRQILGQKVEFLVSFYNNEISEKSEIFDDQFSVERPDGSNFTLKIRSTKLEDSAMYFCASMGGSSGANVLTFGAGSRLTVL.

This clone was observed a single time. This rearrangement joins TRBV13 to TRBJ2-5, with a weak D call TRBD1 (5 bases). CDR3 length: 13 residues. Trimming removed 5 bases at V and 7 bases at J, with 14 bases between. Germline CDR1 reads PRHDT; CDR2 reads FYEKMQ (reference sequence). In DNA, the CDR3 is TGTGCCAGCAGCCAGACAGATTCGGGGACCCAGTACTTC. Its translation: CASSQTDSGTQYF.

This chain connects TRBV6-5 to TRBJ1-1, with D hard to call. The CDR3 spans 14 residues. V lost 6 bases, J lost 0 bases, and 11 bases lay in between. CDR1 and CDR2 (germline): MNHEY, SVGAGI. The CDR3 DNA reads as TGTGCCAGCAGGGTTGCCGCGGTGAACACTGAAGCTTTCTTT. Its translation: CASRVAAVNTEAFF.

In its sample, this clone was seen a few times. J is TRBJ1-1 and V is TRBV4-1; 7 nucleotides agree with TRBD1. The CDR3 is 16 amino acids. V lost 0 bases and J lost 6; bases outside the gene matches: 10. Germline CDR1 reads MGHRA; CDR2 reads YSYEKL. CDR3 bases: TGCGCCAGCAGCCAAGATGGTCCTACAGGGGTAGCTGAAGCTTTCTTT. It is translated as CASSQDGPTGVAEAFF.

CDR3 in DNA: TGTGCCAGCAGCGTAGAGGGAGGGGTAGGACAGCCCCAGCATTTT. This sequence encodes CASSVEGGVGQPQHF. This chain uses TRBV9 with TRBJ1-5; weak D call: TRBD1 (5 bases). CDR1 and CDR2 from the germline V gene are SGDLS and YYNGEE. The CDR3 is 15 amino acids. The V and J ends lost 0 bases and 7 bases respectively, with 14 bases between them.

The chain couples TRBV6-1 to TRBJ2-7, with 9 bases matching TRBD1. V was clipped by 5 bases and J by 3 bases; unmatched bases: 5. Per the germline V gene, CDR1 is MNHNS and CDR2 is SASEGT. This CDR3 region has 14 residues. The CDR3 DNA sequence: TGTGCCAGCAGTAAAGGACAGGGGATCTACGAGCAGTACTTC. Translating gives CASSKGQGIYEQYF.

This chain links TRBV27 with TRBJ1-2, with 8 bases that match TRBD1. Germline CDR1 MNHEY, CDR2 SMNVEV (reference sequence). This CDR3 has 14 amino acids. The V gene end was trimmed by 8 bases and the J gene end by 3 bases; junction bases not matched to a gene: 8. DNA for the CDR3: TGTGCCAGCCATAGCAGGGGGCGCGACTATGGCTACACCTTC. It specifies CASHSRGRDYGYTF.

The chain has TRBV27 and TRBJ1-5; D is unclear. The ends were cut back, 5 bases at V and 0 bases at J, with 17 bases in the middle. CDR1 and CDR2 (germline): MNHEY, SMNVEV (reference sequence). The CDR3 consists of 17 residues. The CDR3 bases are TGTGCCAGCAGTCCCTATCCCCCCAATAATAGCAATCAGCCCCAGCATTTT. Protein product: CASSPYPPNNSNQPQHF.

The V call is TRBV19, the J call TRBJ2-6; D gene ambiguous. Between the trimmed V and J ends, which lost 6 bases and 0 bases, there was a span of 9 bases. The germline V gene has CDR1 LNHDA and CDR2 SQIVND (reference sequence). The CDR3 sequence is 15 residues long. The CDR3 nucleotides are TGTGCCAGTAGAAGCCATCGCTCTGGGGCCAACGTCCTGACTTTC. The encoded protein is CASRSHRSGANVLTF.

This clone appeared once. CDR3 region: CASSLREGATAEAFF. DNA of the CDR3: TGCGCCAGCAGCCTCCGGGAGGGGGCCACTGCTGAAGCTTTCTTT. V gene TRBV5-1 combines with J gene TRBJ1-1; 7 bases are shared with TRBD1. V trimming: 4 bases; J trimming: 6 bases; junction bases outside the gene matches: 12. Germline V gene sequence: CDR1 SGHRS, CDR2 YFSETQ. The CDR3 runs to 15 residues.

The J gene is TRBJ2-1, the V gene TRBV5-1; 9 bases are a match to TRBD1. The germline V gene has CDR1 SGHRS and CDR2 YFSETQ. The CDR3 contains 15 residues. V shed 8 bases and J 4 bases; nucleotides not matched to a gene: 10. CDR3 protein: CASKIPGQGYNEQFF. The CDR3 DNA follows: TGCGCCAGTAAAATACCGGGACAGGGTTACAATGAGCAGTTCTTC.

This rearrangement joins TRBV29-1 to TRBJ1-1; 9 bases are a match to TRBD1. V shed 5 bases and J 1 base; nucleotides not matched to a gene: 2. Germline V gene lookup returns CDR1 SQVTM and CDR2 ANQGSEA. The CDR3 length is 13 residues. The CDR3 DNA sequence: TGCAGCGTTCAGGGACAGGGGAACACTGAAGCTTTCTTT. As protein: CSVQGQGNTEAFF.